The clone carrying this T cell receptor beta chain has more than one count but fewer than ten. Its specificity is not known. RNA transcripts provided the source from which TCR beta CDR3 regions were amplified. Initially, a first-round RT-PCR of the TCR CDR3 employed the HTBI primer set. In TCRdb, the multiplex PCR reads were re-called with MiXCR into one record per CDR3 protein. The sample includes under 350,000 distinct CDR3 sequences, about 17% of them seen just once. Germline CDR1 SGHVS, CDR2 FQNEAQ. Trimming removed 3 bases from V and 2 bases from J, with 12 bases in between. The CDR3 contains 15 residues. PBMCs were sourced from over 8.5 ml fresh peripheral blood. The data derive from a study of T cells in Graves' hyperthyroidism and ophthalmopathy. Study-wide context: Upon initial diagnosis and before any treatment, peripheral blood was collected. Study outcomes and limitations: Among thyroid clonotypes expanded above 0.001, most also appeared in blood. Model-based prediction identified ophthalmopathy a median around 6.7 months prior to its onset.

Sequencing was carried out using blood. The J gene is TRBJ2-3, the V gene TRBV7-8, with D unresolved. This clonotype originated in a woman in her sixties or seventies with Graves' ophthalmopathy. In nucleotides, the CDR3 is TGTGCCAGCAGCTTCCTCAGCGTTCACACAGATACGCAGTATTTT. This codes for CASSFLSVHTDTQYF.